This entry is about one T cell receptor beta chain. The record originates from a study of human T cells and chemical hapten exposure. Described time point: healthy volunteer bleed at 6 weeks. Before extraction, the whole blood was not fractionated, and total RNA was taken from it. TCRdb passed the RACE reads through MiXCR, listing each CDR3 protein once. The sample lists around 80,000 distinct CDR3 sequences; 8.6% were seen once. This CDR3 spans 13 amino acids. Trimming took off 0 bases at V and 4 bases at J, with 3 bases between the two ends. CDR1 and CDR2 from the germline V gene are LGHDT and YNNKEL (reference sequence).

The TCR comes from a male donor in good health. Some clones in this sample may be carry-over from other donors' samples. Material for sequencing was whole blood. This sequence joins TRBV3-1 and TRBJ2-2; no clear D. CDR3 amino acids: CASSQDSTGELFF. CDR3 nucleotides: TGTGCCAGCAGCCAAGATAGCACCGGGGAGCTGTTTTTT.